The 19 T cell receptor beta chains below were found in one sample sequenced in a study of blood T cell repertoires in COVID-19. The table came from immunoSEQ multiplex PCR; TCRdb's copy has only in-frame clones and leaves some out. The sample holds 200,000 to 300,000 clones, approximately 80% seen once. Material for sequencing was peripheral blood. These receptors were taken from a middle-aged man who had recovered from COVID-19.

The chain is built from TRBV7-9 and TRBJ1-1; no clear D gene. Germline CDR1 and CDR2: SEHNR and FQNEAQ (reference sequence). This CDR3 contains 11 residues. V dropped 5 bases and J dropped 7 bases, with 8 bases sitting between them. This chain's CDR3 is CASSPQIEAFF. The CDR3 DNA is TGTGCCAGCAGCCCTCAGATTGAAGCTTTCTTT.

V gene TRBV12-5 combines with J gene TRBJ2-7; possibly TRBD1 for D (7 bases). Germline CDR1 is LGHNT and CDR2 is FRNRAP. The V and J ends lost 0 bases and 1 base respectively, with 10 bases between them. The CDR3 is 15 residues long. CDR3 DNA sequence: TGTGCTAGTGGTTTGGTAGCAGGGGGGTCCTACGAGCAGTACTTC. This sequence encodes CASGLVAGGSYEQYF.

This chain links TRBV2 with TRBJ2-5; D might be TRBD2 (5 bases). The germline V and J ends were trimmed by 7 bases and 3 bases, with 9 bases remaining between them. The CDR3 has 12 amino acids. Germline V CDR1 and CDR2: SNHLY, FYNNEI. CDR3 loop: CASIGEEETQYF. The CDR3 DNA is TGTGCCAGCATCGGGGAAGAAGAGACCCAGTACTTC.

This chain links TRBV5-4 with TRBJ2-4; D may be TRBD1 (6 bases). The CDR3 has 15 residues. Trimming removed 4 bases from V and 1 base from J, with 12 bases in between. Germline-derived CDR1 and CDR2 are SGHNT and YYREEE (reference sequence). The CDR3 DNA reads as TGTGCCAGCAGCACACGACAGGATGCCAAAAACATTCAGTACTTC. This codes for CASSTRQDAKNIQYF.

The CDR3 region has the DNA TGTGCCTGGGGGACAGGGCCCGGGGAGCTGTTTTTT. It codes for CAWGTGPGELFF. The chain is built from TRBV30 and TRBJ2-2; the match to TRBD1 covers 9 bases. V trimming: 5 bases; J trimming: 6 bases; junction bases outside the gene matches: 1. The CDR3 runs to 12 residues. The germline gives CDR1 GTSNPN, CDR2 SVGIG (reference sequence).

A few counts support this clone. CDR3 residues: CASSFHRERAETQYF. CDR3 bases: TGTGCCAGCAGCTTTCACAGGGAGCGTGCAGAGACCCAGTACTTC. The chain recombines TRBV13 with TRBJ2-5, with D perhaps TRBD1 (6 bases). This CDR3 region has 15 residues. V was clipped by 3 bases and J by 4 bases, with 15 bases between them. The germline CDR1 and CDR2 sequences are PRHDT and FYEKMQ (reference sequence).

The V gene is TRBV5-1, the J gene TRBJ2-7, with D possibly TRBD1 on 6 matching bases. The CDR3 extends over 14 amino acids. V was cut by 4 bases and J by 7 bases, with 18 bases left in between. Germline lookup yields CDR1 SGHRS and CDR2 YFSETQ. This CDR3 reads CASSPGDTRGEQYF. CDR3 nucleotides: TGCGCCAGCAGCCCTGGGGATACTAGGGGGGAGCAGTACTTC.

The chain joins TRBV18 to TRBJ1-4; 9 positions match TRBD1. This CDR3 contains 14 residues. CDR1 KGHSH and CDR2 LQKENI come from the germline V gene. The J segment lost 8 bases and the V segment lost 5 bases, leaving 6 bases of the junction unmatched. CDR3 region: CASSAGQGEEKLFF. The CDR3 DNA reads as TGTGCCAGCTCAGCGGGACAGGGTGAGGAAAAACTGTTTTTT.

The V and J genes are TRBV5-8 and TRBJ1-2, with a possible D match to TRBD1 (6 bases). The CDR3 has 15 residues. CDR1 and CDR2 (germline): SGHTS, YDEGEE. The V and J ends lost 0 bases and 6 bases respectively, with 15 bases between them. The CDR3 nucleotides read TGTGCCAGCAGCTTGGGATCGGCGGGGGGCAATGGCTACACCTTC. Protein: CASSLGSAGGNGYTF.

This clone has a single count. This chain links TRBV4-3 with TRBJ1-1; D is unresolved. V was cut by 4 bases and J by 0 bases, with 12 bases left in between. The CDR3 spans 15 residues. CDR1 LGHNA and CDR2 YSLEER come from the germline V gene. In DNA form, the CDR3 reads TGCGCCAGCAGCCGATCTTCGGAGATGAACACTGAAGCTTTCTTT. Translating gives CASSRSSEMNTEAFF.

V and J are TRBV3-1 (or the pseudogene TRBV3-2) and TRBJ2-3; TRBD2 matches at 8 bases. Germline CDR1 reads LGHDT; CDR2 reads YNNKEL (reference sequence). There are 16 residues in the CDR3. V was pared by 4 bases and J by 4 bases, with 10 bases of the junction left unmatched. The CDR3 protein is CASSLTGRGVADTQYF. DNA for the CDR3: TGTGCCAGCAGCCTAACCGGGAGGGGGGTTGCAGATACGCAGTATTTT.

Points on this clone: The same CDR3 can be traced to other DNA sequences in this sample. This rearrangement joins TRBV5-1 to TRBJ2-3; TRBD2 aligns across 7 bases. Losses at the gene ends were 0 bases for V and 4 bases for J; bases not matched to a gene: 8. CDR3 length equals 16 residues. Germline V gene sequence: CDR1 SGHRS, CDR2 YFSETQ. The CDR3: CASSLARTGGSDTQYF. The CDR3 DNA is TGCGCCAGCAGCTTGGCCAGGACGGGAGGATCAGATACGCAGTATTTT.

CDR3 amino acids: CASSLSAGPAPGGYTF. CDR3 nucleotides: TGTGCCAGCAGCTTGAGTGCGGGGCCAGCTCCGGGTGGCTACACCTTC. This chain links TRBV5-4 with TRBJ1-2, with a weak D call TRBD1 (5 bases). V was shortened by 1 base and J by 7 bases, with 20 bases between the two germline ends. The CDR3 extends over 16 amino acids. Germline V gives CDR1 SGHNT, CDR2 YYREEE (reference sequence).

The chain combines TRBV10-2 with TRBJ1-5; a weak D match, TRBD1 (5 bases). Germline V gene lookup returns CDR1 WSHSY and CDR2 SAAADI. Between the trimmed V and J ends, which lost 6 bases and 0 bases, there was a span of 6 bases. CDR3 length: 13 amino acids. CDR3 amino acids: CASRQGSNQPQHF. CDR3 DNA sequence: TGCGCCAGCAGGCAGGGTAGCAATCAGCCCCAGCATTTT.

The J gene is TRBJ2-7, the V gene TRBV18; perhaps TRBD1 as D (6 bases). Germline CDR1 is KGHSH and CDR2 is LQKENI. The CDR3 loop spans 17 amino acids. Trimming took 3 bases from V and 6 from J, leaving 24 bases between them. The CDR3 nucleotides are TGTGCCAGCTCACCCTTCAGACAGGTAACAGCTCGAGGCGAGCAGTACTTC. It translates to CASSPFRQVTARGEQYF.

The CDR3, as DNA: TGTGCCTGGAGAAAGGGGGGGAAGGAGACCCAGTACTTC. Protein sequence: CAWRKGGKETQYF. The chain carries TRBV30 and TRBJ2-5; possibly TRBD2 for D (7 bases). V was clipped by 3 bases and J by 5 bases, with 13 bases between them. There are 13 residues in the CDR3. Germline CDR1 and CDR2: GTSNPN and SVGIG (reference sequence).

The chain couples TRBV14 to TRBJ2-2, with 8 bases that match TRBD2. Germline lookup yields CDR1 SGHDN and CDR2 FVKESK. This CDR3 is 23 amino acids long. The junction had 29 bases not matched to a gene; V was cut back by 3 bases and J by 5 bases. In DNA form, the CDR3 reads TGTGCCAGCAGCCAGGCCTGGGAGCCCGGACAGAAGTTAAGCGGGAGCCGGACCGGGGAGCTGTTTTTT. It is translated as CASSQAWEPGQKLSGSRTGELFF.

This clone occurred a few times. The chain joins TRBV12-3 or TRBV12-4 to TRBJ1-2, with D perhaps TRBD1 (5 bases). Trimming took 3 bases from V and 6 from J, leaving 11 bases between them. This CDR3 has 13 residues. The DNA for the CDR3 is TGTGCCAGCAGTTTGATCAGGGTAGATGGCTACACCTTC. It yields the protein CASSLIRVDGYTF.

The chain uses TRBV6-5 and TRBJ2-3; D might be TRBD1 (7 bases). V lost 8 bases and J 3 bases, leaving 18 bases between the germline ends. The CDR3 is made up of 15 amino acids. Germline assignment: CDR1 MNHEY and CDR2 SVGAGI. The CDR3, as DNA: TGTGCCAGCCTTAAACAGGGGAGGAAAACAGATACGCAGTATTTT. Amino acid sequence: CASLKQGRKTDTQYF.